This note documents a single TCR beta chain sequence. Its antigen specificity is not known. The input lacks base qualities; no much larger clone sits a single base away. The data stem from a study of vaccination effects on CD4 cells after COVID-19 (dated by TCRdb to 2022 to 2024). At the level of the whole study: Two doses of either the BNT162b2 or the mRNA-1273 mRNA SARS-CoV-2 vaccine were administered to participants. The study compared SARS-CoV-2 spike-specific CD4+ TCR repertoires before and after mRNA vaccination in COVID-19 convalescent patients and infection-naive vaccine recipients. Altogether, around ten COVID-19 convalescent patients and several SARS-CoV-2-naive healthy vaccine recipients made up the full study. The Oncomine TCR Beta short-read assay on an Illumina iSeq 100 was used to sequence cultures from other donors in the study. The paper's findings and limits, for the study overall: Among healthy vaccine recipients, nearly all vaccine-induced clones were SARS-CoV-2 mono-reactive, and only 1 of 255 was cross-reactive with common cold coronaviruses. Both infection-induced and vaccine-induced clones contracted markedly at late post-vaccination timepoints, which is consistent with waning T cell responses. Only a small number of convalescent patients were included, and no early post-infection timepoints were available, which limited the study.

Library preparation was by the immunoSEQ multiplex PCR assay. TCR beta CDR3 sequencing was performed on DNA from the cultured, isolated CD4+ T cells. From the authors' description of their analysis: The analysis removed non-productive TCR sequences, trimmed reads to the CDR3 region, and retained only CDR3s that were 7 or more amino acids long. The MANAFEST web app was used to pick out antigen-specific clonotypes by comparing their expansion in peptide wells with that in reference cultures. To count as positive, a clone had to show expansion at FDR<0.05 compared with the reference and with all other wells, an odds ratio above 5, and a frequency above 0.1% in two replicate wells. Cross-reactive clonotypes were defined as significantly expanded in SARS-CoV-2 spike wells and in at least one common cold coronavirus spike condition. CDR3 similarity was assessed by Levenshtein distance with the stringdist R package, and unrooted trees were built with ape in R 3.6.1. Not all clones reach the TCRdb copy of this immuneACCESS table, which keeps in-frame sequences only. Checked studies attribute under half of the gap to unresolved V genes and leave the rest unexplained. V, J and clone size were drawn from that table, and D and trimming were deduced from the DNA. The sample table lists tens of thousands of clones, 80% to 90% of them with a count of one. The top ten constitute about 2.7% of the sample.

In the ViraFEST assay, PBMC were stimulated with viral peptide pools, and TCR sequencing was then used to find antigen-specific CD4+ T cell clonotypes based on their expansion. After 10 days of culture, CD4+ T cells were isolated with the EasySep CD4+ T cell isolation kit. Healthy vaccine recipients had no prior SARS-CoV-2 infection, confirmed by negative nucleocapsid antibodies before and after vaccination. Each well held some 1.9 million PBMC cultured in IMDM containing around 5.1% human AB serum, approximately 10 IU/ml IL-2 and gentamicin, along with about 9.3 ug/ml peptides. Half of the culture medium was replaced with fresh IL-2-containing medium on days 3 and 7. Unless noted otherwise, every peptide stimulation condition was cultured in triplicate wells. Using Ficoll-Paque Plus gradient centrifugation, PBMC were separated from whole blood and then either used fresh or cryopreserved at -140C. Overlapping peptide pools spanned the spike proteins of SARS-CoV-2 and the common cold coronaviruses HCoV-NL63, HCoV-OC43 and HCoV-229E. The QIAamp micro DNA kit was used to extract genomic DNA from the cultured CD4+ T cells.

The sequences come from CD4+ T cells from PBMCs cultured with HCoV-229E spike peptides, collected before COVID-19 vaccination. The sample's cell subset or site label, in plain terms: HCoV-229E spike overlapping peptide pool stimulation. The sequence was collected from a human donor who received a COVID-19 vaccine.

The CDR3 loop reads CASSQTTRYEQYV. The DNA reads as follows: TGCGCCAGCAGCCAAACCACTAGGTACGAGCAGTACGTC. The V gene is TRBV4-1 and the J gene is TRBJ2-7; 5 matching bases give a weak D call of TRBD2. Trimming at the junction amounts to 2 bases on V and 4 bases on J, and the germline ends lie 9 bases apart. For CDR1 and CDR2, the germline V gene lists MGHRA and YSYEKL. Inclusive of the bounding cysteine and valine, the CDR3 is 13 residues long. The retained sequence is limited to the CDR3, 39 bases, with the frame set at the first base.